This T cell receptor beta chain was retrieved from a study of blood T cell repertoires in COVID-19. This CDR3 is 15 amino acids long. With V trimmed by 5 bases and J by 7 bases, 9 bases remained unmatched. CDR1 MNHEY and CDR2 SMNVEV come from the germline V gene (reference sequence). Original methodology: Researchers report that nucleated cell counts were estimated from reference gene primer amplification. Only in-frame clones appear in the TCRdb table, and some are missing; sequencing was by immunoSEQ multiplex PCR. The V and J calls and clone size were taken over from that table, and D and trimming were inferred from the DNA. The sample records roughly 230,000 clones, around nine tenths being singletons.

The V gene is TRBV27, the J gene TRBJ2-2, with TRBD2 matching 8 bases. This receptor was obtained from a woman between 25 and 40 years old with acute COVID-19. Sequenced sample: PBMCs or T cells enriched from blood (not recorded which). The CDR3 is CASSPLRGAGGELFF. Here the CDR3 DNA reads TGTGCCAGCAGTCCCCTGCGGGGGGCTGGCGGGGAGCTGTTTTTT.